A selection of T cell receptor beta chains follows, all from one sample in a study of T cell repertoires in cytomegalovirus infection. From the reads, TCRdb called clonotypes with MiXCR, one entry per CDR3 protein. This sample carries fewer than 300,000 distinct CDR3 sequences, roughly a quarter of them seen once, and the ten largest clones take 11% to 15%. Source material: PBMCs. Receptors originate from a human donor in good health (CMV status not recorded). Some clones in this sample may be carry-over from other donors' samples. CDR3s include the opening cysteine and the closing phenylalanine or tryptophan. The order of the fields is V gene, D gene, CDR3 protein. A D gene is named only where the DNA matches it firmly.

v_call: TRBV5-6; d_call: TRBD1; cdr3_aa: CASSGLQGDLYNEQFF
v_call: TRBV29-1; d_call: NA; cdr3_aa: CSVYGNSYEQYF
v_call: TRBV7-2; d_call: NA; cdr3_aa: CASSKTGSLTWEKLFF
v_call: TRBV15; d_call: NA; cdr3_aa: CATSRDLGGSNQPQHF
v_call: TRBV7-3; d_call: NA; cdr3_aa: CASSLNPANYGYTF
v_call: TRBV19; d_call: TRBD2; cdr3_aa: CASRDYSNTGELFF
v_call: TRBV10-3; d_call: NA; cdr3_aa: CAISAPSSAYEQYF
v_call: TRBV14; d_call: NA; cdr3_aa: CASSQGLAGWSEKLFF
v_call: TRBV6-5; d_call: TRBD2; cdr3_aa: CASSSPSGRASYNEQFF
v_call: TRBV7-3; d_call: TRBD1; cdr3_aa: CASSLGTGGGQETQYF
v_call: TRBV6-8; d_call: NA; cdr3_aa: CASSFPGYNEQFF
v_call: TRBV2; d_call: NA; cdr3_aa: CASSIVALHF
v_call: TRBV2; d_call: TRBD1; cdr3_aa: CASSSSGTGLTEAFF
v_call: TRBV7-2; d_call: TRBD1; cdr3_aa: CASSSQGFGETQYF
v_call: TRBV10-3; d_call: TRBD2; cdr3_aa: CAIRGSGIQETQYF
v_call: TRBV7-2; d_call: TRBD1; cdr3_aa: CASSLETGGTEAFF
v_call: TRBV7-8; d_call: TRBD2; cdr3_aa: CASSIGLAGGGRGYEQYF
v_call: TRBV2; d_call: NA; cdr3_aa: CASSPRVDDTQYF
v_call: TRBV20-1; d_call: TRBD2; cdr3_aa: CSAEKSGEGRETQYF
v_call: TRBV5-4; d_call: TRBD2; cdr3_aa: CASMDWVAGGTEQFF
v_call: TRBV6-5; d_call: NA; cdr3_aa: CASSYINRDGYTF
v_call: TRBV7-2; d_call: TRBD2; cdr3_aa: CASSVTSGGAYEQYF
v_call: TRBV18; d_call: TRBD1; cdr3_aa: CASSPGTGATNTGELFF
v_call: TRBV6-5; d_call: TRBD1; cdr3_aa: CASSPRTGGFSPLHF
v_call: TRBV6-5; d_call: NA; cdr3_aa: CASSYERSNQPQHF
v_call: TRBV5-1; d_call: NA; cdr3_aa: CASSIEGASYNEQFF
v_call: TRBV20-1; d_call: TRBD1; cdr3_aa: CSRDRKAYEQYF
v_call: TRBV7-2; d_call: NA; cdr3_aa: CASIPRQAAKTPLHF
v_call: TRBV6-1; d_call: NA; cdr3_aa: CASSRTWTVPETQYF
v_call: TRBV7-3; d_call: NA; cdr3_aa: CASSLNFNTGELFF
v_call: TRBV5-1; d_call: NA; cdr3_aa: CASSLGAGEAFF
v_call: TRBV7-8; d_call: TRBD2; cdr3_aa: CASSYRTSGRLTYNEQFF
v_call: TRBV5-6; d_call: NA; cdr3_aa: CASSSQSRGLYEQYF
v_call: TRBV29-1; d_call: NA; cdr3_aa: CSVEFGGGYEQYF
v_call: TRBV7-2; d_call: TRBD1; cdr3_aa: CASSQGQGSEQYF
v_call: TRBV20-1; d_call: NA; cdr3_aa: CSASSAADSNQPQHF
v_call: TRBV29-1; d_call: NA; cdr3_aa: CAYSRVDEQFF
v_call: TRBV11-2; d_call: NA; cdr3_aa: CASTDYRGSGNTIYF
v_call: TRBV7-2; d_call: TRBD2; cdr3_aa: CASSPRQTSGRGQRDTQYF
v_call: TRBV7-2; d_call: TRBD2; cdr3_aa: CASSLAGGEADTQYF
v_call: TRBV7-9; d_call: NA; cdr3_aa: CASSFSRAADTQYF
v_call: TRBV6-2/TRBV6-3; d_call: TRBD1; cdr3_aa: CASSTGTAYNEQFF